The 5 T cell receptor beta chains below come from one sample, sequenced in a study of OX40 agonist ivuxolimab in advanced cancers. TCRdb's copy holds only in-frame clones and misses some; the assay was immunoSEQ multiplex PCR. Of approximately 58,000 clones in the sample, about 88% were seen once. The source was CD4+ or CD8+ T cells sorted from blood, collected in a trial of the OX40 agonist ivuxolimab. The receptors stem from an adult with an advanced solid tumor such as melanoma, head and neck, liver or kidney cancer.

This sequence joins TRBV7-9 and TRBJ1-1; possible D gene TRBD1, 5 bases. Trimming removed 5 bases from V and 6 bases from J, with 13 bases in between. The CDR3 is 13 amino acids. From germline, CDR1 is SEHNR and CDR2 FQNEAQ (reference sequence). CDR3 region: CASSPRQRPEAFF. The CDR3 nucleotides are TGTGCCAGCAGCCCACGACAGAGGCCTGAAGCTTTCTTT.

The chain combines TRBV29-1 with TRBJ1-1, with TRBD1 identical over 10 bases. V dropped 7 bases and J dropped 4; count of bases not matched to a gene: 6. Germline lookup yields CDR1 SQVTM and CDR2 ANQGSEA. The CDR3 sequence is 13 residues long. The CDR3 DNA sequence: TGCAGCGCCAGGACAGGGGGGAGCACTGAAGCTTTCTTT. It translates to CSARTGGSTEAFF.

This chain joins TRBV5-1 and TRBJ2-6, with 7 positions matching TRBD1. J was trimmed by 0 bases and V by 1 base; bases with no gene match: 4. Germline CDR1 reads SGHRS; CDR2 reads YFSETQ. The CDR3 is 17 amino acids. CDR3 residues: CASSLQTGISGANVLTF. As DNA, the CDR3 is TGCGCCAGCAGCTTGCAGACAGGGATCTCTGGGGCCAACGTCCTGACTTTC.

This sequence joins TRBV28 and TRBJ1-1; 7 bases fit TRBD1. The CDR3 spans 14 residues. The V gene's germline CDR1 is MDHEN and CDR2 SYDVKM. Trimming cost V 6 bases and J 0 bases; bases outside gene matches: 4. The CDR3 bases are TGTGCCAGCAGGGAAGGGGGCCTGAACACTGAAGCTTTCTTT. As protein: CASREGGLNTEAFF.

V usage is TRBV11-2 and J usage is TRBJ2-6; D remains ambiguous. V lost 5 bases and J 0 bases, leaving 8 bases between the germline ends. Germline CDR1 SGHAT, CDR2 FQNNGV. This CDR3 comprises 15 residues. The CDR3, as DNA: TGTGCCAGCAGCCCCTTGGGCTCTGGGGCCAACGTCCTGACTTTC. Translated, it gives CASSPLGSGANVLTF.